The 26 T cell receptor beta chains below all came from one sample that was sequenced in a study of regulatory T cells in long-lasting Graves disease. Sequencing libraries for TCR beta were prepared with iRepertoire HTBI primers and Arm-PCR of CDR3 regions. Using its own MiXCR run on the multiplex PCR reads, TCRdb lists one record per CDR3 protein. The data contain fewer than 550,000 distinct CDR3 sequences, roughly a fifth of them singletons. Time point specified: persistent/refractory GD, antithyroid drugs over 5 years with positive TRAb. Following extraction of RNA from PBMCs, that RNA was used to make the TCR library. Material: peripheral blood mononuclear cells (PBMCs), obtained when the disease was refractory, from a patient treated with antithyroid drugs. The receptor set was obtained from a female donor with Graves disease.

This clonotype was counted ten times or more. The gene calls are TRBV6-2 or TRBV6-3 and TRBJ1-5, with a weak D call TRBD1 (6 bases). The CDR3 totals 14 residues. Trimming removed 10 bases from V and 7 bases from J, with 20 bases in between. The germline V gene encodes CDR1 MNHEY and CDR2 SVGEGT. The DNA for the CDR3 is TGTGCCACCCGCCCGAACAGGGACCGACAGCCCCAGCATTTT. Translating gives CATRPNRDRQPQHF.

This clonotype has just a few counts. This chain joins TRBV20-1 and TRBJ2-7; 7 nucleotides agree with TRBD1. Germline V gene lookup returns CDR1 DFQATT and CDR2 SNEGSKA (reference sequence). The length of the CDR3 is 11 residues. After removal of 5 bases from V and 5 bases from J, the junction contained 3 bases not matched to a gene. The chain's CDR3 is CSAPTGNEQYF. The CDR3 nucleotides are TGCAGTGCTCCGACAGGGAACGAGCAGTACTTC.

The gene calls are TRBV7-2 and TRBJ2-2; D might be TRBD2 (6 bases). The CDR3 loop spans 16 amino acids. V was cut by 5 bases and J by 4 bases, with 17 bases left in between. Germline-derived CDR1 and CDR2 are SGHTA and FQGNSA. CDR3 region: CASSQEVAGITGELFF. The CDR3 DNA reads as TGTGCCAGCAGCCAAGAGGTCGCGGGAATCACCGGGGAGCTGTTTTTT.

This clonotype showed up many times. CDR3: CASSLLMGSGSYEQYF. The CDR3 nucleotides read TGCGCCAGCAGCTTGTTGATGGGTTCGGGTTCCTACGAGCAGTACTTC. The V and J genes are TRBV5-1 and TRBJ2-7; D ambiguous. V was trimmed by 1 base and J by 1 base, leaving 15 bases between them. The CDR3 has 16 amino acids. Germline assignment: CDR1 SGHRS and CDR2 YFSETQ.

This clonotype was observed a handful of times. This may be a read error, as it is one base from a much larger clone. This rearrangement joins TRBV11-2 to TRBJ2-5; D perhaps matches TRBD2 (5 bases). This CDR3 comprises 15 residues. The germline V gene encodes CDR1 SGHAT and CDR2 FQNNGV. The V end lost 4 bases, the J end lost 2 bases, and 14 bases lay between the germline ends. CDR3 protein: CASSSTREMQETQYF. The DNA for the CDR3 is TGTGCCAGCAGCTCCACCCGGGAAATGCAAGAGACCCAGTACTTC.

This clonotype came up a few times. This chain links TRBV19 with TRBJ2-7; D perhaps matches TRBD2 (5 bases). The V gene lost 3 bases and the J gene lost 7 bases, with 13 bases spanning the gap. This CDR3 region has 13 residues. Germline V CDR1 and CDR2: LNHDA, SQIVND (reference sequence). The CDR3 DNA reads TGTGCCAGTAGTATTAATCGGCCGGGGGAGCAGTACTTC. Residues: CASSINRPGEQYF.

The chain recombines TRBV18 with TRBJ2-5; 9 bases line up with TRBD2. The CDR3 runs 16 residues. The germline CDR1 and CDR2 sequences are KGHSH and LQKENI. J gave up 5 bases and V 1 base, and 8 bases lay outside the gene matches. CDR3 residues: CASSPRSSGVSETQYF. CDR3 nucleotide sequence: TGTGCCAGCTCACCACGGTCTAGCGGGGTTTCGGAGACCCAGTACTTC.

This clonotype was picked up a small number of times. V usage is TRBV24-1 and J usage is TRBJ2-2, with 9 bases matching TRBD1. This CDR3 region has 17 residues. The germline V gene has CDR1 KGHDR and CDR2 SFDVKD. The V gene end was trimmed by 3 bases and the J gene end by 3 bases; junction bases not matched to a gene: 7. CDR3 DNA sequence: TGTGCCACCAGTGATCCTACAGGGGGCGGATACACCGGGGAGCTGTTTTTT. Its translation: CATSDPTGGGYTGELFF.

Of note for this clonotype: This may arise from a read error, as a much more abundant clone is one base away. The chain recombines TRBV24-1 with TRBJ1-1, with unresolved D. Germline CDR1 and CDR2: KGHDR and SFDVKD. The V gene lost 0 bases and the J gene lost 4 bases, with 5 bases spanning the gap. There are 13 residues in the CDR3. The CDR3 region is CATSDLVGTEAFF. The DNA of the CDR3 is TGTGCCACCAGTGATTTGGTGGGCACTGAAGCTTTCTTT.

Ten or more counts support this clonotype. J is TRBJ1-5 and V is TRBV24-1; D not resolved. This CDR3 contains 14 residues. Germline CDR1 and CDR2: KGHDR and SFDVKD. The V end was cut by 7 bases, the J end by 7 bases, with 16 bases between. Here the CDR3 DNA reads TGTGCCACCAGCACATCCGGGAGCCAACAGCCCCAGCATTTT. It codes for CATSTSGSQQPQHF.

This clonotype was detected a few times. The V and J genes are TRBV10-3 and TRBJ2-2, with 7 positions matching TRBD1. Germline CDR1 is ENHRY and CDR2 is SYGVKD. This CDR3 contains 14 residues. V dropped 5 bases and J dropped 7; count of bases not matched to a gene: 7. CDR3 sequence: CAISRDSQGGELFF. Here the CDR3 DNA reads TGTGCCATCAGTAGGGACAGCCAAGGCGGGGAGCTGTTTTTT.

Notes on this clonotype: Compared with germline, one end of the junction differs, possibly owing to a read error. This chain joins TRBV6-1 and TRBJ1-3; D is ambiguous. There are 13 residues in the CDR3. Germline CDR1 reads MNHNS; CDR2 reads SASEGT. DNA for the CDR3: TGTGCCAGCGGTGACCTCTCTGGAAACACCATATATTTT. It codes for CASGDLSGNTIYF.

This clonotype was seen repeatedly, ten times or more. This CDR3 reads CSVVGRGGQETQYF. CDR3 DNA: TGCAGCGTTGTGGGGCGGGGGGGACAAGAGACCCAGTACTTC. J is TRBJ2-5 and V is TRBV29-1; 9 bases are a match to TRBD2. The CDR3 length is 14 residues. V dropped 4 bases and J dropped 2; count of bases not matched to a gene: 5. In germline, CDR1 is SQVTM, CDR2 ANQGSEA.

The gene calls are TRBV18 and TRBJ1-1; a possible D gene is TRBD1 (6 bases). V was shortened by 8 bases and J by 1 base, with 11 bases between the two germline ends. Germline V CDR1 and CDR2: KGHSH, LQKENI. The CDR3 is made up of 13 amino acids. CDR3 sequence: CASVPTGNTEAFF. CDR3 sequence (DNA): TGTGCCAGCGTACCGACAGGGAACACTGAAGCTTTCTTT.

The chain uses TRBV28 and TRBJ1-5; no definite D call. Matching the DNA end better, TRBJ2-3 makes the J call doubtful. Germline V gene sequence: CDR1 MDHEN, CDR2 SYDVKM. This CDR3 contains 12 residues. The CDR3 bases are TGTGCCAGCTCCTCCGGCTACCAGCCCCAGTATTTT. This sequence encodes CASSSGYQPQYF.

The chain is built from TRBV29-1 and TRBJ1-2; 11 nucleotides line up with TRBD1. The CDR3 length is 14 residues. Trimming removed 2 bases from V and 4 bases from J; junction bases left unmatched: 3. Germline-derived CDR1 and CDR2 are SQVTM and ANQGSEA. CDR3: CSVEPDRGLYGYTF. CDR3 in DNA: TGCAGCGTTGAACCGGACAGGGGGCTCTATGGCTACACCTTC.

This clonotype was seen a handful of times. The chain carries TRBV7-9 and TRBJ1-2; 9 bases are a match to TRBD1. CDR1 and CDR2 (germline): SEHNR, FQNEAQ (reference sequence). CDR3 length equals 15 residues. V lost 1 base and J lost 6; bases outside the gene matches: 6. CDR3 region: CASSLGRDRENGYTF. The CDR3 bases are TGTGCCAGCAGCTTAGGCCGGGACAGGGAAAATGGCTACACCTTC.

The table lists this clonotype with many counts. The rearrangement links TRBV2 to TRBJ1-5; 7 bases match TRBD1. This CDR3 has 15 amino acids. Trimming at V came to 4 bases and at J to 2 bases, leaving 5 bases not matched to a gene. The germline CDR1 and CDR2 sequences are SNHLY and FYNNEI. This CDR3 reads CASSVGRGGNQPQHF. DNA of the CDR3: TGTGCCAGCAGTGTGGGCAGGGGGGGCAATCAGCCCCAGCATTTT.

This chain connects TRBV5-5 to TRBJ1-4; perhaps TRBD1 as D (5 bases). The CDR3 has 14 amino acids. Germline lookup yields CDR1 SGHKS and CDR2 YYEKEE (reference sequence). V was clipped by 4 bases and J by 8 bases, with 15 bases between them. As DNA, the CDR3 is TGTGCCAGCAGCCCGGGACCTTCGTGGGAAAAACTGTTTTTT. This encodes CASSPGPSWEKLFF. The full variable domain, its missing parts supplied by reference TRBV5-5 and TRBJ1-4, is DAGVTQSPTHLIKTRGQQVTLRCSPISGHKSVSWYQQVLGQGPQFIFQYYEKEERGRGNFPDRFSARQFPNYSSELNVNALLLGDSALYLCASSPGPSWEKLFFGSGTQLSVL.

This clonotype was counted only a few times. The CDR3 DNA reads TGCGCCAGCAGCTTTTCCCTGACAGGGCAAAACTATGGCTACACCTTC. Translating it yields CASSFSLTGQNYGYTF. The chain is built from TRBV5-1 and TRBJ1-2, with 7 bases aligning to TRBD1. The junction had 9 bases not matched to a gene; V was cut back by 2 bases and J by 2 bases. The CDR3 covers 16 residues. Germline CDR1 SGHRS, CDR2 YFSETQ.

In this sample, this clonotype turned up a few times. The CDR3 here is CASSRQDLIETQYF. In nucleotides, the CDR3 is TGTGCCAGCAGCAGACAGGACCTCATTGAGACCCAGTACTTC. The V call is TRBV12-3 or TRBV12-4, the J call TRBJ2-5, with D perhaps TRBD1 (6 bases). V was shortened by 6 bases and J by 5 bases, with 16 bases between the two germline ends. This CDR3 has 14 residues.

Ten or more counts support this clonotype. V usage is TRBV11-3 and J usage is TRBJ1-1, with D uncertain. The V gene's germline CDR1 is SGHNT and CDR2 YENEEA. The length of the CDR3 is 13 residues. V was clipped by 3 bases and J by 0 bases, with 5 bases between them. CDR3 nucleotides: TGTGCCAGCAGCTTTTACCTGAACACTGAAGCTTTCTTT. It is translated as CASSFYLNTEAFF.

The CDR3, as DNA: TGTGCCAGCAGTTTTGCAGGGAATACAGGAAACACCATATATTTT. Residues: CASSFAGNTGNTIYF. The chain joins TRBV6-2 or TRBV6-3 to TRBJ1-3, with D perhaps matching TRBD1 (5 bases). With 4 bases removed from V and 4 bases from J, the gap between germline ends came to 14 bases. The CDR3 contains 15 residues. From germline, CDR1 is MNHEY and CDR2 SVGEGT.

This clonotype was counted ten times or more. The V call is TRBV28, the J call TRBJ2-4, with D perhaps given as TRBD1 or TRBD2 (5 bases each). V was pared by 6 bases and J by 5 bases, with 14 bases between. CDR1 is MDHEN and CDR2 is SYDVKM in the germline V gene. The length of the CDR3 is 14 residues. The CDR3 DNA reads as TGTGCCAGCAGATCATCGGGGCTTCAAAACATTCAGTACTTC. It yields the protein CASRSSGLQNIQYF.

This clonotype was seen only a few times. This rearrangement joins TRBV10-3 to TRBJ1-6; D not certain. V lost 2 bases, J lost 8 bases, and 13 bases lay in between. This CDR3 contains 15 residues. CDR1 is ENHRY, CDR2 SYGVKD, per germline. CDR3 coding DNA: TGTGCCATCAGTGAGCTTCCTCCAAAGGATTCACCCCTCCACTTT. It codes for CAISELPPKDSPLHF.

The chain carries TRBV28 and TRBJ2-7; D possibly uses TRBD1 or TRBD2 (5 bases each). Germline V lookup: CDR1 MDHEN, CDR2 SYDVKM. This CDR3 has 15 residues. V lost 4 bases and J 2 bases, leaving 15 bases between the germline ends. The CDR3 loop reads CASSSIPRDPYEQYF. CDR3 coding DNA: TGTGCCAGCAGTTCCATCCCCCGGGACCCCTACGAGCAGTACTTC.